Below, 2 T cell receptor beta chains from the same sample are listed, as sequenced in a study of blood T cells in healthy people across ages. Primers used in a second PCR of roughly 6 to 12 cycles were a sample-barcoded 5' primer and a J-beta primer mix. TCRdb reanalysed the 5' RACE reads using MiXCR and keeps one entry per CDR3 protein. The sample yields approximately 1.5 million distinct CDR3 sequences, approximately 39% seen once. The sequencing input was blood. All receptors derive from a woman younger than 30 in good health.

The rearrangement uses TRBV6-2 or TRBV6-3 and TRBJ1-2, with 7 bases fitting TRBD1. CDR1 MNHEY and CDR2 SVGEGT come from the germline V gene. V gave up 6 bases and J gave up 7 bases; unmatched junction bases: 5. This CDR3 spans 12 amino acids. Here the CDR3 DNA reads TGTGCCAGCAGAAAAGGACAGGTTGGCTACACCTTC. This gives the protein CASRKGQVGYTF.

This clonotype was seen a handful of times. V usage is TRBV12-3 or TRBV12-4 and J usage is TRBJ2-1, with D possibly TRBD1 on 5 matching bases. With 7 bases removed from V and 5 bases from J, the gap between germline ends came to 21 bases. The CDR3 sequence is 16 residues long. The CDR3 DNA is TGTGCCAGCATGCCTGGTTTGGGAAAAGGGGACAATGAGCAGTTCTTC. It translates to CASMPGLGKGDNEQFF.